This is a list of T cell receptor beta chains from one sample in a study of shared clonotypes between healthy human individuals. Clones were read by immunoSEQ multiplex PCR, and TCRdb kept only the in-frame ones, dropping some. The data contain about 2.4 million clones, approximately 93% of them singletons. Material: naive CD4+ T cells from PBMCs. These receptors all stem from a man aged 18 to 30 in good health. Some clones in this sample may be carry-over from other donors' samples. The CDR3 runs from the conserved cysteine through the conserved F or W. The order of the fields is J gene, clone size, D gene, V gene, CDR3 protein, CDR3 DNA. The D gene is left open where the match is weak. Only some rows state a clone size, as once, few, many or a class for expanded clones.

J gene: TRBJ2-5; clone size: .; D gene: .; V gene: TRBV27; CDR3 protein: CASSLSPDISRETQYF; CDR3 DNA: TGTGCCAGCAGTTTATCCCCAGATATTTCCCGAGAGACCCAGTACTTC
J gene: TRBJ1-1; clone size: .; D gene: TRBD1; V gene: TRBV2; CDR3 protein: CASKPDRGTEAFF; CDR3 DNA: TGTGCCAGCAAGCCGGACAGGGGGACTGAAGCTTTCTTT
J gene: TRBJ2-3; clone size: .; D gene: .; V gene: TRBV6-6; CDR3 protein: CASSYSAVDTDTQYF; CDR3 DNA: TGTGCCAGCAGTTACTCGGCGGTGGACACAGATACGCAGTATTTT
J gene: TRBJ2-1; clone size: .; D gene: TRBD2; V gene: TRBV28; CDR3 protein: CASSSASGSSYNEQFF; CDR3 DNA: TGTGCCAGCAGTTCTGCTAGCGGGAGCTCCTACAATGAGCAGTTCTTC
J gene: TRBJ2-5; clone size: .; D gene: .; V gene: TRBV10-1; CDR3 protein: CASSGDQEQETQYF; CDR3 DNA: TGCGCCAGCAGTGGGGACCAAGAACAAGAGACCCAGTACTTC
J gene: TRBJ1-1; clone size: .; D gene: .; V gene: TRBV6-5; CDR3 protein: CASSWGVGVTEAFF; CDR3 DNA: TGTGCCAGCAGTTGGGGAGTCGGGGTCACTGAAGCTTTCTTT
J gene: TRBJ1-1; clone size: .; D gene: .; V gene: TRBV7-9; CDR3 protein: CASSSSPGRPNTEAFF; CDR3 DNA: TGTGCCAGCAGCTCCTCTCCGGGACGGCCAAACACTGAAGCTTTCTTT
J gene: TRBJ2-7; clone size: .; D gene: .; V gene: TRBV4-2; CDR3 protein: CASSQDQGRPYEQYF; CDR3 DNA: TGTGCCAGCAGCCAAGATCAGGGCCGTCCCTACGAGCAGTACTTC
J gene: TRBJ1-2; clone size: once; D gene: .; V gene: TRBV7-3; CDR3 protein: CASSLSGRYRDDDYGYTF; CDR3 DNA: TGTGCCAGCAGCTTAAGTGGGAGGTATAGGGACGACGACTATGGCTACACCTTC
J gene: TRBJ1-2; clone size: .; D gene: .; V gene: TRBV11-3; CDR3 protein: CASSSTDAIPRF; CDR3 DNA: TGTGCCAGCAGCTCGACGGACGCGATACCCCGCTTC
J gene: TRBJ2-1; clone size: .; D gene: .; V gene: TRBV11-2; CDR3 protein: CASSPDRHNEQFF; CDR3 DNA: TGTGCCAGCAGCCCCGACCGCCACAATGAGCAGTTCTTC
J gene: TRBJ1-2; clone size: .; D gene: .; V gene: TRBV5-1; CDR3 protein: CASSLGYPNYGYTF; CDR3 DNA: TGCGCCAGCAGCTTAGGGTATCCAAACTATGGCTACACCTTC
J gene: TRBJ2-3; clone size: once; D gene: .; V gene: TRBV5-1; CDR3 protein: CASRTSTDTQYF; CDR3 DNA: TGCGCCAGCAGAACTAGCACAGATACGCAGTATTTT
J gene: TRBJ2-2; clone size: .; D gene: TRBD2; V gene: TRBV19; CDR3 protein: CASTPPGLAGTGELFF; CDR3 DNA: TGTGCCAGTACCCCTCCCGGACTAGCGGGGACCGGGGAGCTGTTTTTT
J gene: TRBJ2-5; clone size: .; D gene: .; V gene: TRBV7-9; CDR3 protein: CASSLGGHLETQYF; CDR3 DNA: TGTGCCAGCAGCTTGGGGGGACATCTAGAGACCCAGTACTTC
J gene: TRBJ2-2; clone size: .; D gene: TRBD2; V gene: TRBV30; CDR3 protein: CAWTGLAGGETGELFF; CDR3 DNA: TGTGCCTGGACGGGGCTGGCGGGAGGTGAAACCGGGGAGCTGTTTTTT
J gene: TRBJ2-1; clone size: .; D gene: TRBD2; V gene: TRBV27; CDR3 protein: CASSLQLAGGINNEQFF; CDR3 DNA: TGTGCCAGCAGTTTGCAACTAGCGGGAGGGATCAACAATGAGCAGTTCTTC
J gene: TRBJ2-2; clone size: .; D gene: TRBD1; V gene: TRBV5-1; CDR3 protein: CASSLAWGQHNTGELFF; CDR3 DNA: TGCGCCAGCAGCTTGGCTTGGGGACAGCATAACACCGGGGAGCTGTTTTTT
J gene: TRBJ1-2; clone size: .; D gene: .; V gene: TRBV6-5; CDR3 protein: CASRKTSGTNYGYTF; CDR3 DNA: TGTGCCAGCAGAAAAACCTCCGGGACAAACTATGGCTACACCTTC
J gene: TRBJ2-5; clone size: few; D gene: TRBD2; V gene: TRBV5-1; CDR3 protein: CASSLTLTTSGSGSQYF; CDR3 DNA: TGCGCCAGCAGCTTGACCCTCACGACTAGCGGGAGTGGTTCCCAGTACTTC
J gene: TRBJ1-1; clone size: once; D gene: .; V gene: TRBV27; CDR3 protein: CASSLITGNTEAFF; CDR3 DNA: TGTGCCAGCAGCTTAATAACGGGGAACACTGAAGCTTTCTTT
J gene: TRBJ2-7; clone size: .; D gene: TRBD1; V gene: TRBV4-3; CDR3 protein: CASSQVETGGPYEQYF; CDR3 DNA: TGCGCCAGCAGCCAAGTTGAGACAGGGGGTCCCTACGAGCAGTACTTC
J gene: TRBJ2-2; clone size: .; D gene: .; V gene: TRBV7-9; CDR3 protein: CASSFRPGPTNTGELFF; CDR3 DNA: TGTGCCAGCAGCTTTCGTCCGGGGCCAACGAACACCGGGGAGCTGTTTTTT
J gene: TRBJ2-7; clone size: .; D gene: .; V gene: TRBV7-3; CDR3 protein: CASSLRGRDYEQYF; CDR3 DNA: TGTGCCAGCAGCTTGAGAGGGAGAGACTACGAGCAGTACTTC
J gene: TRBJ2-5; clone size: .; D gene: .; V gene: TRBV18; CDR3 protein: CASSPPAGRIYETQYF; CDR3 DNA: TGTGCCAGCTCACCACCGGCAGGAAGGATTTACGAGACCCAGTACTTC
J gene: TRBJ1-2; clone size: .; D gene: .; V gene: TRBV19; CDR3 protein: CASSPEGDRKSYGYTF; CDR3 DNA: TGTGCCAGTAGTCCGGAGGGGGACCGCAAGTCCTATGGCTACACCTTC
J gene: TRBJ1-2; clone size: few; D gene: .; V gene: TRBV7-9; CDR3 protein: CASNAATYGYTF; CDR3 DNA: TGTGCCAGCAACGCCGCGACCTATGGCTACACCTTC
J gene: TRBJ1-5; clone size: .; D gene: .; V gene: TRBV28; CDR3 protein: CASRVEDYQPQHF; CDR3 DNA: TGTGCCAGCAGGGTCGAGGACTATCAGCCCCAGCATTTT